This note documents a single T cell receptor beta chain sequence. Its specific antigen is unknown. No base qualities exist here, and no much larger clone lies one base off it. No patient had received any treatment before thyroid surgery. Patient clinical samples collected from about 2011 to 2019 were retrospectively analysed using T-cell receptor beta sequencing. This record belongs to a study of metastatic and nonmetastatic thyroid tumors (dated by TCRdb to 2018 to 2020). Some background on the complete study: For patients with malignant and with benign thyroid disease, the researchers compared repertoires between peripheral blood samples and tumor or nodule tissue samples. General conclusions and limits of the study: In both blood and tumor samples, TCR beta diversity was reported to be significantly higher in malignant tumors than in benign nodules.

The CDR3, cysteine through phenylalanine, is 14 amino acids long. The read is trimmed to its CDR3 DNA, 42 bases read in frame from base 1. V sheds 6 bases and J sheds 0 bases, leaving 11 bases between their ends. Sequences SGHRS (CDR1) and YFSETQ (CDR2) are obtained from the germline V gene. Library generation was performed with PCR. TCRdb records Illumina HiSeq 4000 as the sequencer. The TCR beta-chain CDR3 region of each patient was profiled by high-throughput sequencing. From the authors' description of their analysis: CDR3 differences across clinicopathological groups were used to build a classifier for discriminating distant-metastatic papillary thyroid cancer patients. The Shannon index was used to measure repertoire diversity, and the Morisita-Horn index was used to measure how similar tumor and blood repertoires were. In TCRdb, the public reads were trimmed at Q25 with fastp and aligned with MiXCR, with productive beta chains retained. For this entry, the V and J calls and clone size follow TCRdb and not the study's own pipeline. In all, the sample holds 35,000 to 40,000 clones, and 25% to 30% of those were seen once. Around 10% of the sample lies in the top ten.

The sample consisted of blood. The receptor comes from a female donor with papillary thyroid cancer or a benign thyroid nodule (not recorded which). Some clones in this sample may be carry-over from other donors' samples. Rearrangement joined TRBV5-1 to TRBJ2-3; there is no confident call for the D gene. The CDR3 protein: CASKRRSSTDTQYF. The DNA is as follows: TGCGCCAGCAAGAGGCGTTCTAGCACAGATACGCAGTATTTT.